A selection of T cell receptor beta chains follows, all from one sample in a study of cytomegalovirus exposure and HLA in healthy donors. This table comes from immunoSEQ multiplex PCR, and its TCRdb copy is limited to in-frame clones, with some not included. The sample holds over 50,000 clones, around 80% seen once. The sequencing sample was made of PBMCs. These receptors all come from a man aged 45-60 years in good health and CMV-seropositive. Each CDR3 is given with its conserved first and last residue. A D gene is named only where the DNA matches it firmly. Only part of the rows carry a size: once, few, many, or a class if the clone is expanded.

CDR3 protein | CDR3 DNA | clone size | D gene | J gene | V gene
CASSEYKGGHQRQETQYF | TGTGCCAGCAGTGAATATAAAGGGGGACACCAACGACAAGAGACCCAGTACTTC | . | . | TRBJ2-5 | TRBV25-1
CASSPAVVGSSYNEQFF | TGTGCCAGCAGCCCTGCGGTTGTCGGGTCCTCCTACAATGAGCAGTTCTTC | . | . | TRBJ2-1 | TRBV11-2
CASSREGSSREQYF | TGTGCCTCCTCGCGAGAGGGATCATCACGCGAGCAGTACTTC | . | . | TRBJ2-7 | TRBV7-8
CASSPSGTDTQYF | TGTGCCAGCAGTCCCAGTGGCACAGATACGCAGTATTTT | . | . | TRBJ2-3 | TRBV6-4
CASSLQGSGTEAFF | TGTGCCAGCAGCTTGCAGGGTTCCGGCACTGAAGCTTTCTTT | . | . | TRBJ1-1 | TRBV5-6
CASSFGQLYNEQFF | TGCGCCAGCAGCTTTGGACAGCTATACAATGAGCAGTTCTTC | . | . | TRBJ2-1 | TRBV5-1
CASNVFGETQYF | TGTGCCAGCAACGTTTTCGGGGAGACCCAGTACTTC | . | . | TRBJ2-5 | TRBV6-1
CASSQSIRAGIDYEQYF | TGCGCCAGCAGTCAATCTATTCGGGCAGGGATCGACTACGAGCAGTACTTC | . | . | TRBJ2-7 | TRBV23-1
CASSPGETQYF | TGTGCCAGCAGCCCCGGTGAGACCCAGTACTTC | . | . | TRBJ2-5 | TRBV7-9
CASSEARRQRSNQPQHF | TGTGCCAGCAGTGAAGCCAGGAGGCAGAGGAGCAATCAGCCCCAGCATTTT | . | . | TRBJ1-5 | TRBV6-1
CASSHGQAAREGEQYF | TGCGCCAGCAGCCACGGACAGGCCGCCCGAGAGGGGGAGCAGTACTTC | . | TRBD1 | TRBJ2-7 | TRBV4-3
CASSYVAGAHEQYF | TGTGCCAGCAGTTACGTGGCGGGGGCGCACGAGCAGTACTTC | . | . | TRBJ2-7 | TRBV6-6
CATSTGLAGGAYNEQFF | TGTGCCACCAGCACCGGACTAGCGGGGGGCGCCTACAATGAGCAGTTCTTC | . | TRBD2 | TRBJ2-1 | TRBV15
CASSPTGVGNIQYF | TGTGCCAGCAGTCCGACAGGGGTTGGGAACATTCAGTACTTC | . | TRBD1 | TRBJ2-4 | TRBV27
CASSAGGSSYNEQFF | TGTGCCAGCAGCGCGGGGGGGAGCTCCTACAATGAGCAGTTCTTC | . | TRBD2 | TRBJ2-1 | TRBV9
CAWSVSRVRYNSPLHF | TGTGCCTGGAGTGTAAGCCGGGTCCGGTATAATTCACCCCTCCACTTT | . | . | TRBJ1-6 | TRBV30
CASSQVSTRGLGGYTF | TGCGCCAGCAGCCAAGTATCTACGCGGGGGCTAGGAGGCTACACCTTC | . | . | TRBJ1-2 | TRBV4-3
CASSPLSAGAYEQYF | TGTGCCAGCAGTCCCCTCTCGGCGGGGGCCTACGAGCAGTACTTC | . | TRBD2 | TRBJ2-7 | TRBV27
CASRTGTGEGRQYF | TGTGCCAGCAGGACCGGGACAGGGGAAGGGAGGCAGTACTTC | . | TRBD1 | TRBJ2-7 | TRBV7-2
CAWSTGDKNIQYF | TGTGCCTGGAGTACCGGGGACAAAAACATTCAGTACTTC | . | . | TRBJ2-4 | TRBV30
CASSLGGLGEKLFF | TGCGCCAGCAGCTTGGGGGGGCTGGGTGAAAAACTGTTTTTT | . | . | TRBJ1-4 | TRBV5-1
CASSLLALAVRYEQYF | TGTGCCAGCAGTTTATTAGCCCTAGCGGTCCGCTACGAGCAGTACTTC | . | TRBD2 | TRBJ2-7 | TRBV28
CASSYSWDRNTEAFF | TGTGCCAGCAGTTACTCGTGGGACAGAAACACTGAAGCTTTCTTT | few | TRBD1 | TRBJ1-1 | TRBV6-5
CASSAGQARQPQHF | TGTGCCAGCAGTGCCGGACAGGCGCGCCAGCCCCAGCATTTT | once | TRBD1 | TRBJ1-5 | TRBV28
CASRRQADGNTIYF | TGTGCCAGTCGTCGACAGGCTGACGGAAACACCATATATTTT | once | . | TRBJ1-3 | TRBV27
CASSTGRDTGELFF | TGTGCCAGTAGTACGGGGAGGGACACCGGGGAGCTGTTTTTT | . | TRBD2 | TRBJ2-2 | TRBV19
CATGIAGRETQYF | TGTGCCACCGGGATCGCCGGGCGAGAGACCCAGTACTTC | . | . | TRBJ2-5 | TRBV10-3
CASSLRGGWADTQYF | TGCGCCAGCAGCTTGAGGGGCGGTTGGGCAGATACGCAGTATTTT | . | . | TRBJ2-3 | TRBV5-1
CASIPGSGGETQYF | TGTGCCAGCATTCCGGGGAGCGGGGGAGAGACCCAGTACTTC | once | TRBD2 | TRBJ2-5 | TRBV7-2
CASSEWATGELFF | TGTGCCAGCAGTGAGTGGGCAACCGGGGAGCTGTTTTTT | . | . | TRBJ2-2 | TRBV2
CASTLAAGYGYTF | TGTGCCAGTACCCTTGCAGCAGGCTATGGCTACACCTTC | . | . | TRBJ1-2 | TRBV19
CASSPLAGGSTDTQYF | TGTGCCAGCTCACCACTCGCGGGGGGAAGCACAGATACGCAGTATTTT | . | TRBD2 | TRBJ2-3 | TRBV18
CASRFLEGLAVYNEQFF | TGTGCAAGTCGCTTCTTAGAGGGACTAGCGGTCTACAATGAGCAGTTCTTC | . | . | TRBJ2-1 | TRBV12-2
CASSELGLNQETQYF | TGTGCCAGCAGTGAACTGGGACTCAACCAAGAGACCCAGTACTTC | . | . | TRBJ2-5 | TRBV2
CASGTSVKFSGANVLTF | TGTGCCAGTGGTACTAGCGTGAAATTCTCTGGGGCCAACGTCCTGACTTTC | . | TRBD2 | TRBJ2-6 | TRBV19
CASSGGQNSPLHF | TGTGCCAGCAGTGGAGGACAGAATTCACCCCTCCACTTT | once | . | TRBJ1-6 | TRBV6-5
CASSLGTGSEQYF | TGTGCCAGCAGCTTAGGGACAGGGTCCGAGCAGTACTTC | . | TRBD1 | TRBJ2-7 | TRBV7-2